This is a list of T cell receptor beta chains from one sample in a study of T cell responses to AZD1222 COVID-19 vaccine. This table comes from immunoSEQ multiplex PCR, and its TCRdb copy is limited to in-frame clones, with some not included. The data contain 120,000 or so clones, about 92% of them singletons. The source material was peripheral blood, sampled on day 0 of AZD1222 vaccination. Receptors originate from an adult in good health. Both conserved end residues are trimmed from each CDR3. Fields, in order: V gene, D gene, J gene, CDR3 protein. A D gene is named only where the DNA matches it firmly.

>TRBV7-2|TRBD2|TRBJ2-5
ASSLYGGETQY
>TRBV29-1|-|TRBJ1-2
SVRGNYGYT
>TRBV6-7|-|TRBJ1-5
ASSEPWGNQPQH
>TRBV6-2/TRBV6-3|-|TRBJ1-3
ASSSGTQIGNTIY
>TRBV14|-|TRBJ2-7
ASSPGTYEQY
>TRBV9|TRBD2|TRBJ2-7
ASSPGLAGGPIEQY
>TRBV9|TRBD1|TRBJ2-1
ASSVGQGPYNEQF
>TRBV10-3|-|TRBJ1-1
AMSGDMNTEAF
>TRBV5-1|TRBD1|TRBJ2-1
ASSGQGFYNEQF
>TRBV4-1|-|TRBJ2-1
ASSQRATGGDFLDEQF
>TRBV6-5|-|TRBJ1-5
ASSYRRDNQPQH
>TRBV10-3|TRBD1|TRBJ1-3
AISESSGGSGNTIY
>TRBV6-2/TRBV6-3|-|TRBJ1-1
ASSYTGGNTEAF
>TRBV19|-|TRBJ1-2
ASSMGNGFNYGYT
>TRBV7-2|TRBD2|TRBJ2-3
ASRLEPGLAGEWADTQY
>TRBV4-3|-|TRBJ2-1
ASSQDPGGSYNEQF
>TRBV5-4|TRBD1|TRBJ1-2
ASSLPGGYGYT
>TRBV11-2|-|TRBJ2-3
ASTLRLMRTDTQY
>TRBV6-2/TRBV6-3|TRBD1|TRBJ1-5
ASSTGGYRSNQPQH
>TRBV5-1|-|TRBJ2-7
ASSLDDSSYSYEQY
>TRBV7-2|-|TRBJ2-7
ASSFLGDEQY
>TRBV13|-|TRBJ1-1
ASSFEGLGTEAF
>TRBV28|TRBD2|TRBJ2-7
ASSSSLAGRTYEQY
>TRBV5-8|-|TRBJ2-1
ASSLQQVNEQF
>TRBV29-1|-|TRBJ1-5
SVAGSNQPQH
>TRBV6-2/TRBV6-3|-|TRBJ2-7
ASSPQNRFTYEQY
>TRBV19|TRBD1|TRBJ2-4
IKTGINIQY
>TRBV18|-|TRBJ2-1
ASSPEASVRGEQF
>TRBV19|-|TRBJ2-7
ASSGSYEQY
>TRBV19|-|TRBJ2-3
ASTSRDLSTDTQY
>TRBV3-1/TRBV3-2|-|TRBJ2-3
ASSLGWDTQY
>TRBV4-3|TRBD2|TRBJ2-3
ASSRGPGLGGDTQY
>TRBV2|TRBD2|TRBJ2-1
ASSEGTSAYNEQF
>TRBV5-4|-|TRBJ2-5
ASSSPTESETQY
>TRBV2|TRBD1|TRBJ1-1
ASRPQGAPAEAF
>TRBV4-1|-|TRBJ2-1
ASSQGRARIDNEQF
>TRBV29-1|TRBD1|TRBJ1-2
SGQTGGGYT
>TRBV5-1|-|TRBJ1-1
ASTESLNTEAF
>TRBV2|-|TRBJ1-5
ASSDWDRGGQPQH
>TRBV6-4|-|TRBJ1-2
ASSDLLGGYT
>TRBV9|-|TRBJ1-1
ASSPPGRRNTEAF
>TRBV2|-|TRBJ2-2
ASSESVTGELF
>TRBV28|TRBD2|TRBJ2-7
ASSWGLAGGVNEQY
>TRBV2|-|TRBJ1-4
ASRGTGFSEKLF
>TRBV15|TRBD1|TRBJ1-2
ATSRDRDRANYGYT
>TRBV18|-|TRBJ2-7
ASSPRQHEQY
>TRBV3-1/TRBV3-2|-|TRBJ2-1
ASSPALIGHNEQF